The source of this TCR beta chain is a study of CD8 T cells in ankylosing spondylitis (dated 2017 in TCRdb). Background on the whole study: The study profiled T cell receptor beta repertoires in healthy donors and ankylosing spondylitis patients to find disease-linked TCR variants. The whole study cohort included some 100 healthy donors and over 20 ankylosing spondylitis patients. Peripheral blood samples were taken, and synovial fluid was additionally collected from ankylosing spondylitis patients. The full study reports these points: Some TCR beta motif variants had previously been reported in synovial fluid and blood of reactive arthritis patients, which suggested common disease-initiation mechanisms. The disease-linked clones showed a CD8+ phenotype and occurred at relatively low frequencies in peripheral blood. A TCR beta motif made up of under ten highly homologous amino acid variants appeared to be characteristic of blood from ankylosing spondylitis patients. According to the report, matched synovial fluid samples from ankylosing spondylitis patients were significantly enriched for the disease-linked clones.

This clonotype was counted once. Its recognized antigen is unknown. Per-nucleotide qualities are absent, and no much larger clonotype sits a single base away. A lone read offers only weak evidence. The reads were generated on an Illumina HiSeq 2500. Quantitative 5'-RACE with molecular barcodes was the method used to prepare the TCR beta libraries. In the original analysis: To identify disease-linked TCR variants, a new computational method was used, one built on a probabilistic model of VDJ rearrangement. The public reads were reprocessed in TCRdb via fastp at Q25 and MiXCR, keeping in-frame beta chains. Entries are consolidated by CDR3 protein sequence, retaining the most common genes and DNA. The V and J calls here are based on TCRdb, not the publication. Counted in this sample were around 230,000 distinct CDR3 sequences; approximately 8% of them appeared once. Of the sample, roughly 5% falls within the top ten clones.

The junction carries 6 bases between V and J, which are trimmed by 2 bases and 5 bases respectively. According to the germline V gene, CDR1 reads MDHEN and CDR2 reads SYDVKM. Its CDR3 holds 12 amino acids, cysteine through phenylalanine. The retained sequence is limited to the CDR3, 36 bases, with the frame set at the first base. Sequencing input: blood, either unsorted or a sorted T cell fraction (not recorded which). This TCR came from a female donor with ankylosing spondylitis or in good health (not recorded which). This chain joins TRBV28 to TRBJ1-1; confidence is insufficient to name the D gene. The CDR3 protein sequence reads: CASSLEITEAFF. The sequenced DNA is TGTGCCAGCAGTTTAGAGATTACTGAAGCTTTCTTT.